This TCR beta chain was documented in a study of cytomegalovirus exposure and HLA in healthy donors. Study background: A subsequent analysis stated that the 95 to 150 validation repertoires were run on the same platform as the approximately 700 first-cohort repertoires. Study results and caveats: A classifier reportedly called cytomegalovirus status with high sensitivity and specificity. Researchers catalogued under 200 TCR beta chains as cytomegalovirus-associated.

The CDR3 sequence is 17 residues long. Germline CDR1 is LNHNV and CDR2 is YYDKDF (reference sequence). Trimming removed 0 bases from V and 3 bases from J; junction bases left unmatched: 5. TCRdb's table, derived via immunoSEQ multiplex PCR, lists solely in-frame clones and lacks some. This sample has roughly 330,000 clones; around 90% occur once, and the top ten carry roughly 1.2%. On this clone: Its cognate antigen is unknown.

This clonotype was obtained from a woman aged 25-40 years in good health and CMV-seropositive. The chain couples TRBV15 to TRBJ2-1; TRBD2 matches at 10 bases. Sequencing was performed on PBMCs. The DNA for the CDR3 is TGTGCCACCAGCAGAGATCCTAGCGGGAGTATCTACAATGAGCAGTTCTTC. Protein sequence: CATSRDPSGSIYNEQFF.